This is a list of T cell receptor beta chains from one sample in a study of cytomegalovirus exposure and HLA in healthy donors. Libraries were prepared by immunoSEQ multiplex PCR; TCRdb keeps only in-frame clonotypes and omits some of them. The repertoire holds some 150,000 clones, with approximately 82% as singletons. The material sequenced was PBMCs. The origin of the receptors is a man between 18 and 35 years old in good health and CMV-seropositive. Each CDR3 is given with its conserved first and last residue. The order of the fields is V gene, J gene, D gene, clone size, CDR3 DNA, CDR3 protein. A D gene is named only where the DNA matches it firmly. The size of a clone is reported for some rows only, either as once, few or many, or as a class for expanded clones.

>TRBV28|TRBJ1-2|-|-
TGTGCCAGCAGTTTAGCGCGTTATGGCTACACCTTC
CASSLARYGYTF
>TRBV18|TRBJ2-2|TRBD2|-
TGTGCCAGCTCACCCGGACTAGCGGGAGCCACCGGGGAGCTGTTTTTT
CASSPGLAGATGELFF
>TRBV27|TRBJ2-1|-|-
TGTGCCAGCAGGGACAGCCTTTACAATGAGCAGTTCTTC
CASRDSLYNEQFF
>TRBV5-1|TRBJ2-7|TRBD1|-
TGCGCCAGCACCGGGACAGGGGGAGCCTACGAGCAGTACTTC
CASTGTGGAYEQYF
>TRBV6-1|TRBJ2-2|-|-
TGTGCCAGCACCCCGGCCGGGGAGCTGTTTTTT
CASTPAGELFF
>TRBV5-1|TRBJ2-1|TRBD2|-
TGCGCCAGCAGCTCTTCAAAGCGGGAGGGCCTTTACAATGAGCAGTTCTTC
CASSSSKREGLYNEQFF
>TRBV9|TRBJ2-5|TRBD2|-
TGTGCCAGCAGCGGGGGAAGGGGACTAGCATTCCGGCAAGAGACCCAGTACTTC
CASSGGRGLAFRQETQYF
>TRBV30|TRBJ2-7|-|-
TGTGCCTGGAGCGGAGGATCGAACGTCTGGGAGCAGTACTTC
CAWSGGSNVWEQYF
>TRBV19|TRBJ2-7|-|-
TGTGCCAGTAGCACAGGGCTCGGCTACGAGCAGTACTTC
CASSTGLGYEQYF
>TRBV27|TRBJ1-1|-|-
TGTGCCAGCAGTTTATCTTCGGGACTGACTGAAGCTTTCTTT
CASSLSSGLTEAFF
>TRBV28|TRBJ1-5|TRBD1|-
TGTGCCAGCAGTCCGGGACAGGGGGCAAATCAGCCCCAGCATTTT
CASSPGQGANQPQHF
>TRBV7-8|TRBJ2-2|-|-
TGTGCCAGCAGCTTAATGACTAGGACCGGGGAGCTGTTTTTT
CASSLMTRTGELFF
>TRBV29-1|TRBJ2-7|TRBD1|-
TGCAGCGTCACAGGGGGCTACGAGCAGTACTTC
CSVTGGYEQYF
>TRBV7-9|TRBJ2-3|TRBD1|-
TGTGCCAGCAGCTTCTGGGACAGGGGGCAATATACGCAGTATTTT
CASSFWDRGQYTQYF
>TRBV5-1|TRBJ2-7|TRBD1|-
TGCGCCAGCCGGACAGGGGAAAACTACGAGCAGTACTTC
CASRTGENYEQYF
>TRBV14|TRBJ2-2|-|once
TGTGCCAGCAGCCGATCTAGCGCCTCCGGGGAGCTGTTTTTT
CASSRSSASGELFF
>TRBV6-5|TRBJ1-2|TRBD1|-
TGTGCCAGCAGTTCCCAGGGGGCCTATGGCTACACCTTC
CASSSQGAYGYTF
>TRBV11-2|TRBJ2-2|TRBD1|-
TGTGCCAGCAGCTTAAGGGACAGGGGGACCGGGGAGCTGTTTTTT
CASSLRDRGTGELFF
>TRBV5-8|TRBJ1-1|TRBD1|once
TGTGCCAGCAGCTTCCTAGGACAGGGCACTGAAGCTTTCTTT
CASSFLGQGTEAFF
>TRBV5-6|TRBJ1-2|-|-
TGTGCCAGCAGCTCCGGGACCGCGGGGGGCTACACCTTC
CASSSGTAGGYTF
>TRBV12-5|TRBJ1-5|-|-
TGTGCTAGTGGTTTGCTCACGGGTAAGTTCCAGCCCCAGCATTTT
CASGLLTGKFQPQHF
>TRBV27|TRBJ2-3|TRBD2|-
TGTGCCAGCAGGACTCTAGCGGGAGTTGGAGATACGCAGTATTTT
CASRTLAGVGDTQYF
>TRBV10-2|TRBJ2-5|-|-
TGCGCCAGCGTTGTAGGAGGGCCGGGGGAGACCCAGTACTTC
CASVVGGPGETQYF
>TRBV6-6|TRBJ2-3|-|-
TGTGCCAGCAGTTCACTAGATTTTGCGGATACGCAGTATTTT
CASSSLDFADTQYF
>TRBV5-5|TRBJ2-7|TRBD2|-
TGTGCCAGCAGCCAAGATGGGACTAGCGGCTCCTACGAGCAGTACTTC
CASSQDGTSGSYEQYF
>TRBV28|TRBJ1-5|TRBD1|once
TGTGCCAGCAGAGGGTTGGACAGGGTCCGTCAGCCCCAGCATTTT
CASRGLDRVRQPQHF
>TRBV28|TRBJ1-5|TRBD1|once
TGTGCCAGCAGCTGGGACAGAACGGAAGGTCAGCCCCAGCATTTT
CASSWDRTEGQPQHF
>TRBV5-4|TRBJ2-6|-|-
TGTGCCAGCAGCCCCGGTGCCTCTGGGGCCAACGTCCTGACTTTC
CASSPGASGANVLTF
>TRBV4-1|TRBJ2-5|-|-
TGCGCCAGCAGCCAAGTACTAGCTCAAGAGACCCAGTACTTC
CASSQVLAQETQYF
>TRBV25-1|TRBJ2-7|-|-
TGTGCCAGCAGTGATCCCCCTCGCTACGAGCAGTACTTC
CASSDPPRYEQYF
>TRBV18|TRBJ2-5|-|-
TGTGCCAGCTCACCGATGACCGGGTCCCGGGAGGAGACCCAGTACTTC
CASSPMTGSREETQYF
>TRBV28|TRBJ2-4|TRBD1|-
TGTGCCAGCAGTTTGCCGGGACAGAGGAGTATCAAAAACATTCAGTACTTC
CASSLPGQRSIKNIQYF
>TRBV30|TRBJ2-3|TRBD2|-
TGTGCCTGGGGAGCGGGGGATACGCAGTATTTT
CAWGAGDTQYF
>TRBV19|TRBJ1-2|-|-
TGTGCCAGTAGTATGAGGGTCCGTGGCTACACCTTC
CASSMRVRGYTF
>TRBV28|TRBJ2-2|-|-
TGTGCCAGCAGTCTCCCTAGGCTTAGGAACACCGGGGAGCTGTTTTTT
CASSLPRLRNTGELFF